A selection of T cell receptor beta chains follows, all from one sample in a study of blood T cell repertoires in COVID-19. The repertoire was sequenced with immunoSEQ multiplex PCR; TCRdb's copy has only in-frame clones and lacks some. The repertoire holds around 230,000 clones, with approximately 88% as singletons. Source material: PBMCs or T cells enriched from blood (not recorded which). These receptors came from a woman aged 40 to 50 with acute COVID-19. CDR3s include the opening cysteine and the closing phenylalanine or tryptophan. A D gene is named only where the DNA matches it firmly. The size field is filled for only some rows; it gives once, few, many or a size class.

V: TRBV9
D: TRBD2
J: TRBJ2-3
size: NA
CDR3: CASGRAGADTQYF
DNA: TGTGCCAGCGGGAGAGCGGGAGCAGATACGCAGTATTTT

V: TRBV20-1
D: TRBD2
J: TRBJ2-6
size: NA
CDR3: CSASTSGGGGANVLTF
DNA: TGCAGTGCTAGTACTAGCGGGGGAGGTGGGGCCAACGTCCTGACTTTC

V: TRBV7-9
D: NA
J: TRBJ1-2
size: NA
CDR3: CASSSFLSGTNYGYTF
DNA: TGTGCCAGCAGCTCCTTCCTCAGCGGAACTAACTATGGCTACACCTTC

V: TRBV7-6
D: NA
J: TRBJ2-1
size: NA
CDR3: CASSPGRSNEQFF
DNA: TGTGCCAGCAGTCCCGGGAGATCCAATGAGCAGTTCTTC

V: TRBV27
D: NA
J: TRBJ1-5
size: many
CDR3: CASSSDSNQPQHF
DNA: TGTGCCAGCAGTTCAGATAGCAATCAGCCCCAGCATTTT

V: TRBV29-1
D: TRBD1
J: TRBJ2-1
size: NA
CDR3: CSVGTGGYNEQFF
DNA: TGCAGCGTTGGGACAGGGGGCTACAATGAGCAGTTCTTC

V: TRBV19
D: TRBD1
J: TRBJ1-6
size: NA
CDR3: CASSHRTGEGSPLHF
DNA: TGTGCCAGTAGTCATCGGACAGGGGAAGGTTCACCCCTCCACTTT

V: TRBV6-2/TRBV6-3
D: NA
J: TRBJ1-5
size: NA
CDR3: CASSTWDTQWPPQHF
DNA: TGTGCCAGCAGTACCTGGGACACCCAATGGCCGCCCCAGCATTTT

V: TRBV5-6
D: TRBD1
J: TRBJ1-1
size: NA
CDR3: CASSRGTGSSEAFF
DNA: TGTGCCAGCAGCCGTGGGACAGGGAGTTCTGAAGCTTTCTTT

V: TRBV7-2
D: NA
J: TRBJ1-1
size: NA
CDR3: CASSLGSSRGGTEAFF
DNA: TGTGCCAGCAGCTTAGGATCTAGCAGGGGAGGGACTGAAGCTTTCTTT

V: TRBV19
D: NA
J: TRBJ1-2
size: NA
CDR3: CASTLGTTLGYTF
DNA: TGTGCCAGTACCCTGGGGACTACCCTTGGCTACACCTTC

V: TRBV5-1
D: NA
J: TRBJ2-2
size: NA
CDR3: CASSLYYSGELFF
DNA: TGCGCCAGCAGCTTATATTACTCCGGGGAGCTGTTTTTT

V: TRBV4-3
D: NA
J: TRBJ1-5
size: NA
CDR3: CASSQDSGIRQPQHF
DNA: TGCGCCAGCAGCCAAGATAGTGGTATCAGGCAGCCCCAGCATTTT

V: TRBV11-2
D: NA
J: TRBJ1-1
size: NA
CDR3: CASSLNRIEAFF
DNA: TGTGCCAGCAGCTTAAACAGGATTGAAGCTTTCTTT

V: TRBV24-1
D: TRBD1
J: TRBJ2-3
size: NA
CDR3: CATSDGTGNRDTQYF
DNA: TGTGCCACCAGTGACGGGACAGGGAATCGAGATACGCAGTATTTT

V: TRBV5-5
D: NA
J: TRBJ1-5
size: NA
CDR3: CASSPFPAGSNQPQHF
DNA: TGTGCCAGCAGCCCCTTTCCGGCGGGGTCCAATCAGCCCCAGCATTTT

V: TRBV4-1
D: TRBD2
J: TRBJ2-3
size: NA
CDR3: CASSRETSGGAPPQYF
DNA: TGCGCCAGCAGCCGAGAGACTAGCGGGGGGGCCCCTCCGCAGTATTTT

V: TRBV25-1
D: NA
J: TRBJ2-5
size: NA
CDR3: CASSEFRGQETQYF
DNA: TGTGCCAGCAGTGAATTCAGGGGACAAGAGACCCAGTACTTC

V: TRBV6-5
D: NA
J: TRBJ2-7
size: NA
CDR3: CASSYGPGNYEQYF
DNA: TGTGCCAGCAGTTACGGGCCGGGAAACTACGAGCAGTACTTC

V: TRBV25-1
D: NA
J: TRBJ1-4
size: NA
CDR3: CASSELGGVRGEKLFF
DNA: TGTGCCAGCAGTGAACTAGGGGGGGTCAGGGGTGAAAAACTATTTTTT

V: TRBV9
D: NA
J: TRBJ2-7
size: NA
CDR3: CASSVDSLAYEQYF
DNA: TGTGCCAGCAGCGTCGACTCACTTGCCTACGAGCAGTACTTC

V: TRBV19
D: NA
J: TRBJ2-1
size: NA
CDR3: CASSTQLYNEQFF
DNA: TGTGCCAGTAGCACCCAACTTTACAATGAGCAGTTCTTC

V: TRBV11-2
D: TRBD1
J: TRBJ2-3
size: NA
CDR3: CASSWDRGTDTQYF
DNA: TGTGCCAGCAGCTGGGACAGGGGCACAGATACGCAGTATTTT

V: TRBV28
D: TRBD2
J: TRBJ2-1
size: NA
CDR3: CASTAGLANYNEQFF
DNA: TGTGCCAGCACGGCAGGACTAGCGAATTACAATGAGCAGTTCTTC

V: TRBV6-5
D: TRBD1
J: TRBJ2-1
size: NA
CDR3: CASSTRQGMELEQFF
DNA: TGTGCCAGCAGTACTCGACAGGGGATGGAGCTCGAGCAGTTCTTC

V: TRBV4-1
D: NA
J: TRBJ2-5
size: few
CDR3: CASSQDSGGNVRETQYF
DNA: TGCGCCAGCAGCCAAGATTCTGGCGGGAACGTCCGAGAGACCCAGTACTTC

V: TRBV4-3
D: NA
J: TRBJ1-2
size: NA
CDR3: CASSQSQGSYYGYTF
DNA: TGCGCCAGCAGCCAATCACAGGGTTCCTACTATGGCTACACCTTC

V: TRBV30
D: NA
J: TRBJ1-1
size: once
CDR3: CAWSDGPGGAGGEAFF
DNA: TGTGCCTGGAGTGACGGCCCCGGAGGGGCGGGAGGTGAAGCTTTCTTT

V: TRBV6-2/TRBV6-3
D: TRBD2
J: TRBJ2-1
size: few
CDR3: CASSYPRGSGGQYNEQFF
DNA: TGTGCCAGCAGTTACCCTAGAGGGAGCGGGGGGCAATACAATGAGCAGTTCTTC

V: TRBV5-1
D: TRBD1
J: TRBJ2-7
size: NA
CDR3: CASSLTRQGVWHEQYF
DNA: TGCGCCAGCAGCTTGACCCGACAGGGGGTATGGCACGAGCAGTACTTC

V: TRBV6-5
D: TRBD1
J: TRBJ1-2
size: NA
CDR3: CASRRGQGLHGYTF
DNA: TGTGCCAGCAGGCGCGGACAGGGGTTGCATGGCTACACCTTC

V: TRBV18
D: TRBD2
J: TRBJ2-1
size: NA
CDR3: CASSPPRGLAPNNEQFF
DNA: TGTGCCAGCTCACCCCCGCGGGGACTAGCGCCTAACAATGAGCAGTTCTTC

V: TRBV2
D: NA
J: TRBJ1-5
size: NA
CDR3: CASRREASNQPQHF
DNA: TGTGCCAGCAGGAGAGAGGCTAGCAATCAGCCCCAGCATTTT

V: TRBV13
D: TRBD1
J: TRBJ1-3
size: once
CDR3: CASSGGQGSGNTIYF
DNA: TGTGCCAGCAGCGGAGGACAGGGCTCTGGAAACACCATATATTTT

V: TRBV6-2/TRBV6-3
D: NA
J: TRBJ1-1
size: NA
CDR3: CASSVPGGRPYVEAFF
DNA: TGTGCCAGCAGTGTCCCCGGGGGACGCCCTTATGTTGAAGCTTTCTTT

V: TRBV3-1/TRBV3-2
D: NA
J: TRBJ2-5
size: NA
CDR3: CASSQRETQYF
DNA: TGTGCCAGCAGCCAGCGAGAGACCCAGTACTTC

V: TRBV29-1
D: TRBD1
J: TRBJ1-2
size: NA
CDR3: CSVDWGTGGRGGYTF
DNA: TGCAGCGTTGACTGGGGGACAGGGGGACGAGGAGGCTACACCTTC

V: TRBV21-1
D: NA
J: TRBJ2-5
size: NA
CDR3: CASSKKRGLAGQETQYF
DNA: TGTGCCAGCAGCAAAAAGCGGGGACTAGCGGGACAAGAGACCCAGTACTTC

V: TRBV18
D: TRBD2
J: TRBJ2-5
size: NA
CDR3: CASSSGLRGGEETQYF
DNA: TGTGCCAGCTCATCCGGGTTACGGGGGGGCGAAGAGACCCAGTACTTC

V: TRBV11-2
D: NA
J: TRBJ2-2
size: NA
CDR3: CASITGWGPGELFF
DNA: TGTGCCAGCATCACAGGGTGGGGACCCGGGGAGCTGTTTTTT

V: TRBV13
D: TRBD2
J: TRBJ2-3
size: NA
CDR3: CASSLVGSGGSDTDTQYF
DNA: TGTGCCAGCAGCTTAGTTGGTAGCGGGGGGTCTGACACAGATACGCAGTATTTT

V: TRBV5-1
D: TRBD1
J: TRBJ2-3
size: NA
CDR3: CASTRDRMTDTQYF
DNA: TGCGCCAGCACCAGGGACAGGATGACAGATACGCAGTATTTT

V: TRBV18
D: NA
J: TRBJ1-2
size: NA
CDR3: CASSPIAGQIEPYGYTF
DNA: TGTGCCAGCTCACCGATAGCCGGACAGATAGAACCCTATGGCTACACCTTC

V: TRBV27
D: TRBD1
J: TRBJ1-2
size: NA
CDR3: CASSLRGTAYGYTF
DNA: TGTGCCAGCAGTTTACGGGGGACAGCTTATGGCTACACCTTC

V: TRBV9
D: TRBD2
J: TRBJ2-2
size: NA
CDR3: CASSVVLAGTGELFF
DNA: TGTGCCAGCAGCGTAGTCCTAGCGGGCACCGGGGAGCTGTTTTTT

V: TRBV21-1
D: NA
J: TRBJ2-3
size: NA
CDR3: CASSKDGAGNGTQYF
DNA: TGTGCCAGCAGCAAAGACGGGGCGGGAAATGGTACGCAGTATTTT

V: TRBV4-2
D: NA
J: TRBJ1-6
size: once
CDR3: CASSQESAGEALASYNSPLHF
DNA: TGTGCCAGCAGCCAAGAATCGGCAGGGGAAGCTCTGGCGTCCTATAATTCACCCCTCCACTTT

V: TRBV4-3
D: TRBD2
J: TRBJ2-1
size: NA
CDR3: CASSQTSGAYNEQFF
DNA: TGCGCCAGCAGCCAGACTAGCGGAGCCTACAATGAGCAGTTCTTC